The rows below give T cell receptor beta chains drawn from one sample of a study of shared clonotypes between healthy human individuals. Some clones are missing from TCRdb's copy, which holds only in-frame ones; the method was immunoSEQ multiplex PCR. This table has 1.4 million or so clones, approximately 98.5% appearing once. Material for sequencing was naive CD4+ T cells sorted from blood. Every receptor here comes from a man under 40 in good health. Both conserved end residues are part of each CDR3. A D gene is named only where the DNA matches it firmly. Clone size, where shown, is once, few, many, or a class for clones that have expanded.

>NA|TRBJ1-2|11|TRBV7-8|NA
TGTGCCAGCAGCCACGACGATGGCTACACCTTC
CASSHDDGYTF
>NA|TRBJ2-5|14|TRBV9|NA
TGTGCCAGCAGCGTCGCAGGGAGCCCGGAGACCCAGTACTTC
CASSVAGSPETQYF
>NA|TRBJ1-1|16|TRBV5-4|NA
TGTGCCAGCAGCTTGGGAGCATTTGCTCACAACACTGAAGCTTTCTTT
CASSLGAFAHNTEAFF
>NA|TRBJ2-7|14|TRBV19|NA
TGTGCCAGTACCGGACGAGGAACCTTCTACGAGCAGTACTTC
CASTGRGTFYEQYF
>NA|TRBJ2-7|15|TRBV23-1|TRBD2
TGCGCCAGCAGTCGCCGACTAGCGGGAAAGAACGAGCAGTACTTC
CASSRRLAGKNEQYF
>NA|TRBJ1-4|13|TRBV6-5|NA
TGTGCCAGCAGATATAACACTAATGAAAAACTGTTTTTT
CASRYNTNEKLFF
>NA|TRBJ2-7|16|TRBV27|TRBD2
TGTGCCAGCATCACCTTTGGGCGGGGGGACTCATACGAGCAGTACTTC
CASITFGRGDSYEQYF
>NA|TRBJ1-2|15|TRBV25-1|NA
TGTGCCAGCAGTGAGTTACAAGACCCAAACTATGGCTACACCTTC
CASSELQDPNYGYTF
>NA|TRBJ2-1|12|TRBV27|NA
TGTGCCAGCAGTCTAGGGGGGGGACCTGCGTTCTTC
CASSLGGGPAFF
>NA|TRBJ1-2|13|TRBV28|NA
TGTGCCAGCAGTTTACAGGGTAACTATGGCTACACCTTC
CASSLQGNYGYTF
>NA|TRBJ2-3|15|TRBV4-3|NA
TGCGCCAGCAGCCAAATAGCTTTCGGCGCAGATACGCAGTATTTT
CASSQIAFGADTQYF
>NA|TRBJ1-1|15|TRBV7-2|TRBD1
TGTGCCAGCAGCCTAGTCCCAGGACAGGGGACTGAAGCTTTCTTT
CASSLVPGQGTEAFF
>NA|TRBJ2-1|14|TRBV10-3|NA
TGTGCCATCACCCCTGGCGGGACCAACAATGAGCAGTTCTTC
CAITPGGTNNEQFF
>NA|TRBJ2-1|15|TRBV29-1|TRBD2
TGCAGCGTTGCTAGCGGGAGCTCCGGCTACAATGAGCAGTTCTTC
CSVASGSSGYNEQFF
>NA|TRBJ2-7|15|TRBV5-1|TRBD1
TGCGCCAGCAGGCCAGATACAGGGGCCTCCTACGAGCAGTACTTC
CASRPDTGASYEQYF
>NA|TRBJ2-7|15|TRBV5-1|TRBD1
TGCGCCAGCAGCTTGGAATGGACAGGCTCCTCCGAGCAGTACTTC
CASSLEWTGSSEQYF
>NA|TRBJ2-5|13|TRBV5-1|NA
TGCGCCAGCAGCTTGGATATGGGTCAGACCCAGTACTTC
CASSLDMGQTQYF
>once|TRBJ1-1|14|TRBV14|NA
TGTGCCAGCAGGCTGGGACTTCTGAACACTGAAGCTTTCTTT
CASRLGLLNTEAFF
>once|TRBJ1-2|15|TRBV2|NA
TGTGCCAGCAGTGAATCAGGTCCGGGGTTTGGTGGCTACACCTTC
CASSESGPGFGGYTF
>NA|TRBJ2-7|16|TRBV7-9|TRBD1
TGTGCCAGCAGCTTAGCAGGACAGGGGGCTTCCTACGAGCAGTACTTC
CASSLAGQGASYEQYF
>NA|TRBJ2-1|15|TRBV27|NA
TGTGCCAGCAGTTTTGAACGGCCCGTGCGGAATGAGCAGTTCTTC
CASSFERPVRNEQFF
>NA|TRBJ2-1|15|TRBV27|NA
TGTGCCAGCAGACCCTCCGGGTCCCCCCCCAGTGAGCAGTTCTTC
CASRPSGSPPSEQFF
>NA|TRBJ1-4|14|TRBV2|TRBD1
TGTGCCAGCAGGGAAGAGACAGGGTATCAAAAACTGTTTTTT
CASREETGYQKLFF
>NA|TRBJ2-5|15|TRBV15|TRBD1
TGTGCCACCAGCAGGTTACTAGAGGGGGCCGAGACCCAGTACTTC
CATSRLLEGAETQYF
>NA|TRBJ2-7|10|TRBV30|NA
TGTGCCTGGAGGACATACGAGCAGTACTTC
CAWRTYEQYF
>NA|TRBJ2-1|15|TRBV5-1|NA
TGCGCCAGCAGCTTGGCCATGGGGTTCCGCAATGAGCAGTTCTTC
CASSLAMGFRNEQFF
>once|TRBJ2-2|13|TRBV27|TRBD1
TGTGCCAGCGAGAGACAGGGCACCGGGGAGCTGTTTTTT
CASERQGTGELFF
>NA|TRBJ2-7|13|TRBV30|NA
TGTGCCTGGAGGGGGAGTGTTAAGCAGGACTACTGCTTC
CAWRGSVKQDYCF
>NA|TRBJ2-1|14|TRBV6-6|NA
TGTGCCAGCAGTTACTCGCGGATTGGCAATGAGCAGTTCTTC
CASSYSRIGNEQFF
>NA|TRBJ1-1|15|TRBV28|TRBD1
TGTGCCAGCAGTGGGACAGTTATTATGAACACTGAAGCTTTCTTT
CASSGTVIMNTEAFF
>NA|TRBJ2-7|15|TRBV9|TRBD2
TGTGCCAGCAGCGTAGCTTCGGGGGGGACCTACGAGCAGTACTTC
CASSVASGGTYEQYF
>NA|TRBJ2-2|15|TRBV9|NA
TGTGCCAGCAGCCTAGTGGGCCAGAACACCGGGGAGCTGTTTTTT
CASSLVGQNTGELFF
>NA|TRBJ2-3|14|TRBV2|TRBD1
TGTGCCAGCAGAGGGACAGGAGGCACAGATACGCAGTATTTT
CASRGTGGTDTQYF
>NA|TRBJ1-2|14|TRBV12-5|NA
TGTGCTAGTGGTTTCTCAGGGAGAGGCTACGGCTACACCTTC
CASGFSGRGYGYTF
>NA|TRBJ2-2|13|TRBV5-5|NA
TGTGCCAGCATCCGTGCGGGGACCGGGGAGCTGTTTTTT
CASIRAGTGELFF